This T cell receptor beta chain appears in the sequencing data of a study of shared clonotypes between healthy human individuals. Study-wide results and limits: Sequencing of the sorted subsets was shown by rarefaction to be incomplete despite large depth. Donor scarcity curtailed the genetic and exposure-history diversity represented herein. A few donors showed sharing of about 4.8% of naive CD4 clonotypes.

This CDR3 comprises 16 residues. V gave up 4 bases and J gave up 0 bases; unmatched junction bases: 10. From germline, CDR1 is SGHTS and CDR2 YDEGEE. Of note for this clone: Its antigen is still unknown.

Per the study methods: ImmunoSEQ junction-only sequences lacked quality scores, so their filtering differed. Generated by immunoSEQ multiplex PCR, the TCRdb table keeps only in-frame clones and is missing some. V and J calls plus clone size are reproduced from that table; the DNA served to infer D and trimming. The sample yields 550,000 to 700,000 clones, around three quarters seen once. This receptor was obtained from a woman in her twenties or thirties in good health. The J gene is TRBJ2-7, the V gene TRBV5-8; 7 bases fit TRBD2. The sample consisted of memory CD4+ T cells sorted from blood. Subset denoted: CD45RA-negative fraction. The CDR3 nucleotides are TGTGCCAGCAGCCCGGAACTAGCGACCAGCTCCTACGAGCAGTACTTC. Its translation: CASSPELATSSYEQYF.